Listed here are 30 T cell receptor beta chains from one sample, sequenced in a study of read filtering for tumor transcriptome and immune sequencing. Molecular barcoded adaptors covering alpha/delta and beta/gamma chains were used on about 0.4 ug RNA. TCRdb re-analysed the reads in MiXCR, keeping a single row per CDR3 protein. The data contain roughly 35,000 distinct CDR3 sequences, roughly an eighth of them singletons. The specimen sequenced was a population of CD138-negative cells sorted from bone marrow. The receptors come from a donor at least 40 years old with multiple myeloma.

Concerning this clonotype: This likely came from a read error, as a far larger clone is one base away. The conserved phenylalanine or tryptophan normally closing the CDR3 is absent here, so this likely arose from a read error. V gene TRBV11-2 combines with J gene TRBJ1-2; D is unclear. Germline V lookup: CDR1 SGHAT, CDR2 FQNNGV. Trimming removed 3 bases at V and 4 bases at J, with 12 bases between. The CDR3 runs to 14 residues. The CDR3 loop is CASSLTDGLYGYTI. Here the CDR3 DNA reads TGTGCCAGCAGCTTGACGGACGGACTCTATGGCTACACCATC.

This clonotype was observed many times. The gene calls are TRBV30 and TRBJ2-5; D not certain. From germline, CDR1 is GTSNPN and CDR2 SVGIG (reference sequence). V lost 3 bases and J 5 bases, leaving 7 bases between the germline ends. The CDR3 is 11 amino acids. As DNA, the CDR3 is TGTGCCTGGAGACAAGGGGAGACCCAGTACTTC. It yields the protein CAWRQGETQYF.

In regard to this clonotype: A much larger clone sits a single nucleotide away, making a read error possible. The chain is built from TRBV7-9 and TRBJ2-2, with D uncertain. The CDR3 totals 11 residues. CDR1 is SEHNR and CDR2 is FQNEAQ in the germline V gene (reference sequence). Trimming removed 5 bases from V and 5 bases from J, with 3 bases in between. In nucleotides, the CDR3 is TGTGCCAGCAGCCCGACCGGGGAGCTGTTTTTT. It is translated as CASSPTGELFF.

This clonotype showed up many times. The CDR3 region is CASRRQTGDEQFF. The DNA for the CDR3 is TGTGCCAGCAGACGACAGACAGGGGATGAGCAGTTCTTC. The chain carries TRBV27 and TRBJ2-1; 8 bases agree with TRBD1. V lost 6 bases, J lost 8 bases, and 6 bases stayed unmatched. This CDR3 region has 13 residues. Germline values: CDR1 MNHEY, CDR2 SMNVEV (reference sequence).

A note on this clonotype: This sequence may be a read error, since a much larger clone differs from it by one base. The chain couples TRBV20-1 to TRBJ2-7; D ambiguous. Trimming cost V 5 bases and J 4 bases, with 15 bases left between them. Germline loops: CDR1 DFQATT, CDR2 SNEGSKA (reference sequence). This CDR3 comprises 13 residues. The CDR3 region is CSASDTHQYEQYF. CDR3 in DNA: TGCAGTGCTTCGGATACCCACCAGTACGAGCAGTACTTC.

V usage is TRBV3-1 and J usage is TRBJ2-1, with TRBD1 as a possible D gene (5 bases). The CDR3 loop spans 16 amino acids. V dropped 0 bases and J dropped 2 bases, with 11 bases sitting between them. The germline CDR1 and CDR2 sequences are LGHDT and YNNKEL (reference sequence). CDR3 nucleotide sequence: TGTGCCAGCAGCCAAGATTTACAGGTGGCCTACAATGAGCAGTTCTTC. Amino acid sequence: CASSQDLQVAYNEQFF.

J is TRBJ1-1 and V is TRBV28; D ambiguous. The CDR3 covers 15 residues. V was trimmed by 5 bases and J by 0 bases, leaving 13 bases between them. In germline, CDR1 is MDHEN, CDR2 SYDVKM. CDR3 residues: CASSPGRNVNTEAFF. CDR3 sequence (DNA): TGTGCCAGCAGTCCAGGACGGAACGTGAACACTGAAGCTTTCTTT.

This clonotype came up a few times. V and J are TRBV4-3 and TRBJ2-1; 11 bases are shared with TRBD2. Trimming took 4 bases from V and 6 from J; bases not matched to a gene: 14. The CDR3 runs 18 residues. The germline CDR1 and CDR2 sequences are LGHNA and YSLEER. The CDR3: CASSRAYSGRASINEQFF. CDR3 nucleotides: TGCGCCAGCAGCCGGGCTTATAGCGGGAGGGCCTCAATCAATGAGCAGTTCTTC.

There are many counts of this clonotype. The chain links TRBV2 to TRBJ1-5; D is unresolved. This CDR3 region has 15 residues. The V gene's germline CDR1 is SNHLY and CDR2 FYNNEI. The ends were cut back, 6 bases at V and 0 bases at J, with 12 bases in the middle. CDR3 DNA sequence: TGTGCCAGCAGCCCAAGTAGGGATAGCAATCAGCCCCAGCATTTT. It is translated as CASSPSRDSNQPQHF.

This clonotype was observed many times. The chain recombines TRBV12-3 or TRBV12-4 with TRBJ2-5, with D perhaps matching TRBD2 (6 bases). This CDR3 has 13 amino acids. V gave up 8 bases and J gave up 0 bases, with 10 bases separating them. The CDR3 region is CASSRDYQETQYF. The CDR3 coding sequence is TGTGCCAGCTCGCGGGACTACCAAGAGACCCAGTACTTC.

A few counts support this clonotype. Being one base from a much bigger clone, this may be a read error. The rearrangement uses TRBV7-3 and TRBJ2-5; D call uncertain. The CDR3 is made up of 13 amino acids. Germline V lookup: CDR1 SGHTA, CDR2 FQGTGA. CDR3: CASSSSPQETQCF. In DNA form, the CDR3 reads TGTGCCAGCAGCTCAAGCCCACAAGAGACCCAGTGCTTC. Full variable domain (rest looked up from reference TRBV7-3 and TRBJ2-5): GAGVSQTPSNKVTEKGKYVELRCDPISGHTALYWYRQSLGQGPEFLIYFQGTGAADDSGLPNDRFFAVRPEGSVSTLKIQRTERGDSAVYLCASSSSPQETQCFGPGTRLLVL.

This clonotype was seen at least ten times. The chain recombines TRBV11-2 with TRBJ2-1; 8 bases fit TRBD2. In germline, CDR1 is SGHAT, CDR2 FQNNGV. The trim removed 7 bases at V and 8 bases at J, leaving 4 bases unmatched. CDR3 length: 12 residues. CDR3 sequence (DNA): TGTGCCAGCAAGGGACTAGAAGATGAGCAGTTCTTC. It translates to CASKGLEDEQFF.

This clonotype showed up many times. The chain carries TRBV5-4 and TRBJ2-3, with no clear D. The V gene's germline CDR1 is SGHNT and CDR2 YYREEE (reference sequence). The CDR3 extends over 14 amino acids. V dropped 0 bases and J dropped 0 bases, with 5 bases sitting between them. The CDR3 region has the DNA TGTGCCAGCAGCTTGGATAGGAGCACAGATACGCAGTATTTT. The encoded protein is CASSLDRSTDTQYF.

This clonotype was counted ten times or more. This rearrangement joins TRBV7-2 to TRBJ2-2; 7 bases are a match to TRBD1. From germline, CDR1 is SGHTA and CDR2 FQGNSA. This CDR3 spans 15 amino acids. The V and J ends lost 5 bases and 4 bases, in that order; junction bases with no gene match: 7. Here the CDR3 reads CASSPRAGGTGELFF. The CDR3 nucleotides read TGTGCCAGCAGCCCCAGGGCAGGGGGCACCGGGGAGCTGTTTTTT.

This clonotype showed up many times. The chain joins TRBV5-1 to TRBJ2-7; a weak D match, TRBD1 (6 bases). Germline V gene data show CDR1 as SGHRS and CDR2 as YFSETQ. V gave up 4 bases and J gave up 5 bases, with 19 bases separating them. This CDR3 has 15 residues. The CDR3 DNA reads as TGCGCCAGCAGCATCACCCAGGGGAATGTCAACGAGCAGTACTTC. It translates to CASSITQGNVNEQYF.

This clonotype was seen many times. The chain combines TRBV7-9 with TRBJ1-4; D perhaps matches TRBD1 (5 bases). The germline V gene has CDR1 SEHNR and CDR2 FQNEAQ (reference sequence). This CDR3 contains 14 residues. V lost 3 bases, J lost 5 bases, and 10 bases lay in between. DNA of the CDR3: TGTGCCAGCAGCTTCGGTCGGGGCAATGAAAAACTGTTTTTT. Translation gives CASSFGRGNEKLFF.

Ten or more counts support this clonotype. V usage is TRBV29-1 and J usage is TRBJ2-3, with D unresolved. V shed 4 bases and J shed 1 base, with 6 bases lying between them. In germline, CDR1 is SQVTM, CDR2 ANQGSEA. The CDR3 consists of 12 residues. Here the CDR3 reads CSVAPGTDTQYF. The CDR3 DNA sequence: TGCAGCGTTGCTCCGGGCACAGATACGCAGTATTTT.

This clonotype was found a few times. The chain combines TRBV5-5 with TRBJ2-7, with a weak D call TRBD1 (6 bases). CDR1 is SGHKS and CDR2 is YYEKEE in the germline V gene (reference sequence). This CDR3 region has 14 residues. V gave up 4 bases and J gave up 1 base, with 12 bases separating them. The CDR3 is CASSPDRFSYEQYF. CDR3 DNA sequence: TGTGCCAGCAGCCCGGACAGATTTTCCTACGAGCAGTACTTC. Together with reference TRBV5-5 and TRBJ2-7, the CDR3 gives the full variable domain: DAGVTQSPTHLIKTRGQQVTLRCSPISGHKSVSWYQQVLGQGPQFIFQYYEKEERGRGNFPDRFSARQFPNYSSELNVNALLLGDSALYLCASSPDRFSYEQYFGPGTRLTVT.

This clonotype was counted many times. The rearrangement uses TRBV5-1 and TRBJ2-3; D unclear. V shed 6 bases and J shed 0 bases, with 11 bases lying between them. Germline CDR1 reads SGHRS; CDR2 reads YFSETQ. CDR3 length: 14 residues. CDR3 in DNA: TGCGCCAGCAATGTGCGCGTGAGCACAGATACGCAGTATTTT. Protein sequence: CASNVRVSTDTQYF.

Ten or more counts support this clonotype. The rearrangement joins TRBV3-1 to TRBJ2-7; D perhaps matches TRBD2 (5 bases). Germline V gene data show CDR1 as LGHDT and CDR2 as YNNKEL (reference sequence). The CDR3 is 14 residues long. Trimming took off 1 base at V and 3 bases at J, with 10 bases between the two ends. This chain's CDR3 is CASSQGLRGYEQYF. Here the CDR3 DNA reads TGTGCCAGCAGCCAAGGTCTCCGGGGCTACGAGCAGTACTTC.

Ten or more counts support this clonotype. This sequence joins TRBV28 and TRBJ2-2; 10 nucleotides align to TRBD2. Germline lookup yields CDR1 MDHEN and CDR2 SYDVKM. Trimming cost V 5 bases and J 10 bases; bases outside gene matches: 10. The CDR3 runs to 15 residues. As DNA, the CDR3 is TGTGCCAGCAGTAGGGGGACTAGCGCCGCGGTGGAGCTGTTTTTT. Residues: CASSRGTSAAVELFF.

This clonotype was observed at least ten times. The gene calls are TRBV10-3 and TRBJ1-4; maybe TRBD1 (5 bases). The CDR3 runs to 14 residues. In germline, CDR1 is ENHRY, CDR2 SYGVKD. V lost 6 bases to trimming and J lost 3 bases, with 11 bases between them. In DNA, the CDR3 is TGTGCCATCAGGAGGGAAGGGGCTAATGAAAAACTGTTTTTT. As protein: CAIRREGANEKLFF.

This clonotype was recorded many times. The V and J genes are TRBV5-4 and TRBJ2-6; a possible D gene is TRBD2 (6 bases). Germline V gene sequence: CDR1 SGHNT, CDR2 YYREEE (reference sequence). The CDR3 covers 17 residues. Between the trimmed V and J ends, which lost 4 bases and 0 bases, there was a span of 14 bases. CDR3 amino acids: CASSSGRGISGANVLTF. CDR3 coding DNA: TGTGCCAGCAGCAGTGGACGCGGGATCTCTGGGGCCAACGTCCTGACTTTC. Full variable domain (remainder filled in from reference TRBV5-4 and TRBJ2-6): ETGVTQSPTHLIKTRGQQVTLRCSSQSGHNTVSWYQQALGQGPQFIFQYYREEENGRGNFPPRFSGLQFPNYSSELNVNALELDDSALYLCASSSGRGISGANVLTFGAGSRLTVL.

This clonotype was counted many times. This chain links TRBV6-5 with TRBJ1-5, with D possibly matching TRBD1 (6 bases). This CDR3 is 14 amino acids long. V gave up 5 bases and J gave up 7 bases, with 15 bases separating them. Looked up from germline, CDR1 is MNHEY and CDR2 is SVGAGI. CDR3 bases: TGTGCCAGCAGTACCGTACAGGGCTACCAGCCCCAGCATTTT. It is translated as CASSTVQGYQPQHF.

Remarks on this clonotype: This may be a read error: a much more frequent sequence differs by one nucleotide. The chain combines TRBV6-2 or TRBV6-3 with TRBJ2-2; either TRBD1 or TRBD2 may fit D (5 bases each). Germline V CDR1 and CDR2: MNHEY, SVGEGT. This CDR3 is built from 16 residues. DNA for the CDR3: TGTGCCAGCACCCCACCGGGGACCCATGGAACCGGGCAGCTGTTTTTT. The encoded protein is CASTPPGTHGTGQLFF.

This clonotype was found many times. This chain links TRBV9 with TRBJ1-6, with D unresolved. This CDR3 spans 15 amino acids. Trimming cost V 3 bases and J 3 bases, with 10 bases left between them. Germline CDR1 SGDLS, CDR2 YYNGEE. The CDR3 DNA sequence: TGTGCCAGCAGCGCGACAATCAGCTATAATTCACCCCTCCACTTT. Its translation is CASSATISYNSPLHF.

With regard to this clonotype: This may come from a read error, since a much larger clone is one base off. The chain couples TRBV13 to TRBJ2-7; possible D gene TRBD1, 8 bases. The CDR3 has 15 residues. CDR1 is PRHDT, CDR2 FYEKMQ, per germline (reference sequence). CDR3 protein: CASSSRSQGAREPYF. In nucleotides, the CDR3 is TGTGCCAGCAGCTCCCGGAGTCAGGGGGCGCGGGAGCCGTACTTC.

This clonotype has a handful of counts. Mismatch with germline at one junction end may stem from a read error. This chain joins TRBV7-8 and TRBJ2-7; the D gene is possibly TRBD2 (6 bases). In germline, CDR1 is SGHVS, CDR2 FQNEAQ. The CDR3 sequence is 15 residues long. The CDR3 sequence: CGSSLMGGTGYEQYF. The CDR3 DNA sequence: TGCGGCAGCAGCTTAATGGGCGGGACGGGGTACGAGCAGTACTTC.

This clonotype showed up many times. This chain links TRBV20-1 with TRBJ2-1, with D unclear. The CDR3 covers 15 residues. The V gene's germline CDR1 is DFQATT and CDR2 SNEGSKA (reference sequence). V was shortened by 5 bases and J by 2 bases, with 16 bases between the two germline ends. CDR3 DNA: TGCAGTGCTGCCAACGGGCAGAAAGCCTACAATGAGCAGTTCTTC. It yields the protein CSAANGQKAYNEQFF.

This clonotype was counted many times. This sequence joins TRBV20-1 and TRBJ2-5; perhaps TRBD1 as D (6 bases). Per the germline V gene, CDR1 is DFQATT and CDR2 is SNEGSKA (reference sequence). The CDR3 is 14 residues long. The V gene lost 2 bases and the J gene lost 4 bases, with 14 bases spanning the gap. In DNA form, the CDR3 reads TGCAGTGCTAGAAAGGCAGGGGTTGGAGAGACCCAGTACTTC. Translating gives CSARKAGVGETQYF.